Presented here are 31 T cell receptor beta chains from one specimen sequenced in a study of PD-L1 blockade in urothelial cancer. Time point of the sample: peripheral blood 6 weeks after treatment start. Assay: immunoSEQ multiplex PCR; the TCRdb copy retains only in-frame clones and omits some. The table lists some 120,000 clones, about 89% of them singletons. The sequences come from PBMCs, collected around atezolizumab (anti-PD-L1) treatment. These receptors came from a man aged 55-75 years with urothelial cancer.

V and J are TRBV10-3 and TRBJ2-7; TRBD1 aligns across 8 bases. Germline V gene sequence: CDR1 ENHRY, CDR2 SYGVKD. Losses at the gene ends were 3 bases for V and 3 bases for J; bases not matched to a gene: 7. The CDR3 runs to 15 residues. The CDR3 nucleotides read TGTGCCATCAGTGATCCCTCAGGGGGCAGCTACGAGCAGTACTTC. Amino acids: CAISDPSGGSYEQYF.

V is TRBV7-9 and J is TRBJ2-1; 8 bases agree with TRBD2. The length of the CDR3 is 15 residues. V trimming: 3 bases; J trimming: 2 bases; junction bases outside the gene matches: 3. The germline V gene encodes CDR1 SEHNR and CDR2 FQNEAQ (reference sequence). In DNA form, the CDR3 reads TGTGCCAGCAGCTTCTTAGCGGGGACCTACAATGAGCAGTTCTTC. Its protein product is CASSFLAGTYNEQFF.

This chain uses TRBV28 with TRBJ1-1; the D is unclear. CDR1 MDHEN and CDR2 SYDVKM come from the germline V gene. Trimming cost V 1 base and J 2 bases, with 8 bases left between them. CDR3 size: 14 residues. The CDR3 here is CASSLSEINTEAFF. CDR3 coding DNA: TGTGCCAGCAGTTTATCCGAGATAAACACTGAAGCTTTCTTT.

In nucleotides, the CDR3 is TGTGCCAGCAGTCCGGACAGGGGGCTCAATGAGCAGTTCTTC. Protein: CASSPDRGLNEQFF. The J gene is TRBJ2-1, the V gene TRBV11-2, with 11 bases matching TRBD1. CDR1 is SGHAT and CDR2 is FQNNGV in the germline V gene. With V trimmed by 6 bases and J by 6 bases, 4 bases remained unmatched. The CDR3 consists of 14 residues.

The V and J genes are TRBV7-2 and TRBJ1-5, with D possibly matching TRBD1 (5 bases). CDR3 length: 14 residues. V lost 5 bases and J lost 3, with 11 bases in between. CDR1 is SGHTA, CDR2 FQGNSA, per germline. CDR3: CASSPWGDNQPQHF. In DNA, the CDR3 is TGTGCCAGCAGCCCGTGGGGGGACAATCAGCCCCAGCATTTT.

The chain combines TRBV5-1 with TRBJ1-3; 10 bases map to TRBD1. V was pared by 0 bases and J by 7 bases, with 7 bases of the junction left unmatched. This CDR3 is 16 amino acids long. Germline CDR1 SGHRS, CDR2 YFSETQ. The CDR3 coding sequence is TGCGCCAGCAGCTTGGCCCTTGGACAGGGGGGGAACACCATATATTTT. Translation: CASSLALGQGGNTIYF.

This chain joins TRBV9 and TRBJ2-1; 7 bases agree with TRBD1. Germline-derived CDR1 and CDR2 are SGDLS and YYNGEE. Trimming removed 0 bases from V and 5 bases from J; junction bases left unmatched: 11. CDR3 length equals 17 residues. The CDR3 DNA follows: TGTGCCAGCAGCGTAGTAGTTCCCCGGGACAGAGACAATGAGCAGTTCTTC. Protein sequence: CASSVVVPRDRDNEQFF. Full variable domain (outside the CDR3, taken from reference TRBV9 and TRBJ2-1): DSGVTQTPKHLITATGQRVTLRCSPRSGDLSVYWYQQSLDQGLQFLIQYYNGEERAKGNILERFSAQQFPDLHSELNLSSLELGDSALYFCASSVVVPRDRDNEQFFGPGTRLTVL.

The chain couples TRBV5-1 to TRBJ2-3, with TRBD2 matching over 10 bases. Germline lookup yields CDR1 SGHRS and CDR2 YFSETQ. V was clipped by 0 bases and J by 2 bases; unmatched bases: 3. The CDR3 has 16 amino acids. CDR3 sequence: CASSLEAGGPTDTQYF. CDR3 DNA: TGCGCCAGCAGCTTGGAAGCGGGAGGGCCCACAGATACGCAGTATTTT.

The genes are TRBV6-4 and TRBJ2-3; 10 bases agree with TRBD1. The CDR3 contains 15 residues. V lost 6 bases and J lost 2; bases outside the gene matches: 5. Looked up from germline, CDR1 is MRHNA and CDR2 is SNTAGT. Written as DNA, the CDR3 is TGTGCCAGCAGGACCGGGACAGGGGCCACAGATACGCAGTATTTT. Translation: CASRTGTGATDTQYF.

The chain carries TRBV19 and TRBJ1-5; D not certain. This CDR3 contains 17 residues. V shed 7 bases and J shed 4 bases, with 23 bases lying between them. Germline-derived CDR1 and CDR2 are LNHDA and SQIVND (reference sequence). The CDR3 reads CASKARAPHKLNQPQHF. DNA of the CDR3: TGTGCCAGTAAAGCGAGGGCCCCGCACAAACTTAATCAGCCCCAGCATTTT.

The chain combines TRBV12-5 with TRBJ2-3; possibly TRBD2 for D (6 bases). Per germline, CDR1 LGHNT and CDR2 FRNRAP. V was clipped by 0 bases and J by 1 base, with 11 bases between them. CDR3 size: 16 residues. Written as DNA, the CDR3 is TGTGCTAGTGGTTTGGTTCCCGGGGGACGCACAGATACGCAGTATTTT. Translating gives CASGLVPGGRTDTQYF.

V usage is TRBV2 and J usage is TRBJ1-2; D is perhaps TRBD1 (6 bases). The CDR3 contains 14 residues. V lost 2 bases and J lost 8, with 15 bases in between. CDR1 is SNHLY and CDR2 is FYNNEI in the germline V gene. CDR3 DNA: TGTGCCAGCAGTGAACAGGGGCAAATACAGGGCTACACCTTC. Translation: CASSEQGQIQGYTF.

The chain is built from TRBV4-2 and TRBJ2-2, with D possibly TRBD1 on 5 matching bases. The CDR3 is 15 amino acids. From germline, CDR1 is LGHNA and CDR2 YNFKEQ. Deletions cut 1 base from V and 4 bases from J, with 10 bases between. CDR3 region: CASSQVQGSTGELFF. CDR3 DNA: TGTGCCAGCAGCCAAGTTCAGGGATCCACCGGGGAGCTGTTTTTT.

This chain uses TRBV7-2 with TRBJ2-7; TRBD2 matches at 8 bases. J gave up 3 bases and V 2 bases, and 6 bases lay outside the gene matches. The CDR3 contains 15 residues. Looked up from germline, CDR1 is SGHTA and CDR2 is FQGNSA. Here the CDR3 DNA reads TGTGCCAGCAGCTTAAGTGGCGGGGGGAACTACGAGCAGTACTTC. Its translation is CASSLSGGGNYEQYF.

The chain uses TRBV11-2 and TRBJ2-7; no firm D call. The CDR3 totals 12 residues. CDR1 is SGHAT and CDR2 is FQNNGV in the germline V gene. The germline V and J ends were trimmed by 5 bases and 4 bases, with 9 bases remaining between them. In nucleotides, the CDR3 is TGTGCCAGCAGCCCCATCGGGTACGAGCAGTACTTC. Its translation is CASSPIGYEQYF.

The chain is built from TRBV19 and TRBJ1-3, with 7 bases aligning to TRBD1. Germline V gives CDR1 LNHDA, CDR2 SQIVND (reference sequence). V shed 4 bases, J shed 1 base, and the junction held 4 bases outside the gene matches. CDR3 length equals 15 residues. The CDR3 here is CASSTEGASGNTIYF. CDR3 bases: TGTGCCAGTAGTACCGAGGGGGCGTCTGGAAACACCATATATTTT.

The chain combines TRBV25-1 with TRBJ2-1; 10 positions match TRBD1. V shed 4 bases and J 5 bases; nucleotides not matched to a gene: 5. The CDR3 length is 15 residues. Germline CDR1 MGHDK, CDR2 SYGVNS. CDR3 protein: CASSARTGGDNEQFF. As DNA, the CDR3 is TGTGCCAGCAGTGCCCGGACAGGGGGTGACAATGAGCAGTTCTTC. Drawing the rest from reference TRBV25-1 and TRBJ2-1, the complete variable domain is EADIYQTPRYLVIGTGKKITLECSQTMGHDKMYWYQQDPGMELHLIHYSYGVNSTEKGDLSSESTVSRIRTEHFPLTLESARPSHTSQYLCASSARTGGDNEQFFGPGTRLTVL.

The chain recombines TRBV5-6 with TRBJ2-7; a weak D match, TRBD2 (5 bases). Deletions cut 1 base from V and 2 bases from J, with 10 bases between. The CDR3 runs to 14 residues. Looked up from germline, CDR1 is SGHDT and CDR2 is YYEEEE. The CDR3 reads CASSLRSGPYEQYF. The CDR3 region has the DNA TGTGCCAGCAGCTTGAGGAGCGGTCCCTACGAGCAGTACTTC.

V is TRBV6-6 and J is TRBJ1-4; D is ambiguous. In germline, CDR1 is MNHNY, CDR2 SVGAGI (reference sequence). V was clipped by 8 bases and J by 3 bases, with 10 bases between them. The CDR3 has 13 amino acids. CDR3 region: CASRRDPNEKLFF. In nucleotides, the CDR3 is TGTGCCAGCCGGAGGGATCCTAATGAAAAACTGTTTTTT.

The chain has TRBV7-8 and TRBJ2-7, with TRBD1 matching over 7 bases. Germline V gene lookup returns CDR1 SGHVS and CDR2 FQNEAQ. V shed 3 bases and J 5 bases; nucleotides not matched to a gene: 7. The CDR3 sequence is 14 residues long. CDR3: CASSFLQGIDEQYF. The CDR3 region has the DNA TGTGCCAGCAGCTTCCTACAGGGGATTGACGAGCAGTACTTC.

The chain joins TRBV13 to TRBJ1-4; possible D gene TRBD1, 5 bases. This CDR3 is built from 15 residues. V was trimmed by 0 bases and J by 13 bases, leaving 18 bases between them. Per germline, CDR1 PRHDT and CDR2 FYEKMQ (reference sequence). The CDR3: CASSLGRGGSTALFF. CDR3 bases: TGTGCCAGCAGCTTAGGTCGGGGGGGGAGTACTGCACTGTTTTTT.

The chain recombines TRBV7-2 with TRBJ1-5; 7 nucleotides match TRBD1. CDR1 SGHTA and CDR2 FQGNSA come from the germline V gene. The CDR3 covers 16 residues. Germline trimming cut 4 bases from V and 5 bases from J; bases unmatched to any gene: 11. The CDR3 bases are TGTGCCAGCAGCTCCAGACAGGGAGACCCAGATCAGCCCCAGCATTTT. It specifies CASSSRQGDPDQPQHF.

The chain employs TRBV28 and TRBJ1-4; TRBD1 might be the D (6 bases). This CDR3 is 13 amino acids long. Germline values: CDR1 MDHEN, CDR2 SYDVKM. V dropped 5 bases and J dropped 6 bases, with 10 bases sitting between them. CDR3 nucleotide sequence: TGTGCCAGCAGTGGGTCAGGGGATGAAAAACTGTTTTTT. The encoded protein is CASSGSGDEKLFF.

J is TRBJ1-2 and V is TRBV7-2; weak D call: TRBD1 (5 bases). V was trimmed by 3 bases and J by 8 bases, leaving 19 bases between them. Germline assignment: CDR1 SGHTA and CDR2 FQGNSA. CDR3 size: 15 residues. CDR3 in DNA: TGTGCCAGCAGCTTTCAACGACAGCCCTCCTGGGGCTACACCTTC. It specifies CASSFQRQPSWGYTF.

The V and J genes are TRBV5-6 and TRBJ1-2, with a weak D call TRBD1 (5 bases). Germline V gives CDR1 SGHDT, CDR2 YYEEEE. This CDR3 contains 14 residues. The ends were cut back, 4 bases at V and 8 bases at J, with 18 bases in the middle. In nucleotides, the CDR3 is TGTGCCAGCAGCCCAAGGACGGGAGGGGTGGGCTACACCTTC. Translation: CASSPRTGGVGYTF.

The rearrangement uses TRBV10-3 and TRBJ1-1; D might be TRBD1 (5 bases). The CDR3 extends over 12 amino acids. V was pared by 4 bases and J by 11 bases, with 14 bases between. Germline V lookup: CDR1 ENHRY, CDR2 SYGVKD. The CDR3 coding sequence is TGTGCCATCAGTGGGGCTGGGGCATTGGCTTTCTTT. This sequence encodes CAISGAGALAFF.

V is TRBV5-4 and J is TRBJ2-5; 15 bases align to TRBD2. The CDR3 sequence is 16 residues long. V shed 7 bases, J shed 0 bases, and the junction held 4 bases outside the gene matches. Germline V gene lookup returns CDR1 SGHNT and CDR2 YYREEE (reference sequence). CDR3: CASGLAGGQYQETQYF. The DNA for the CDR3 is TGTGCCAGCGGACTAGCGGGGGGGCAATACCAAGAGACCCAGTACTTC.

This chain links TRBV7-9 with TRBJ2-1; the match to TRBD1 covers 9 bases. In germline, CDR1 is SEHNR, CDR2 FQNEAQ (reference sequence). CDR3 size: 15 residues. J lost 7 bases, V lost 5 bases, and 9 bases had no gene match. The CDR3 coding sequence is TGTGCCAGCAGCAAAGGGGGACAGGGATCGAATGAGCAGTTCTTC. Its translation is CASSKGGQGSNEQFF.

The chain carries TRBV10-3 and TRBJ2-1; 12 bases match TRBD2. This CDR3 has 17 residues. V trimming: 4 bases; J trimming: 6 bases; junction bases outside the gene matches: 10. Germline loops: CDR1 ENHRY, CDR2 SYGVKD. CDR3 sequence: CAISGRIGLAGPNEQFF. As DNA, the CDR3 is TGTGCCATCAGTGGCCGGATAGGACTAGCGGGACCCAATGAGCAGTTCTTC.

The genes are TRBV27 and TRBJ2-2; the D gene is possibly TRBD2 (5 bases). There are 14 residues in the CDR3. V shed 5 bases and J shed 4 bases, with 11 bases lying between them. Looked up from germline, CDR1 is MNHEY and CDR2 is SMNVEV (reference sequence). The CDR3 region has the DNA TGTGCCAGCAGTATAACCGGGATCACCGGGGAGCTGTTTTTT. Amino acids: CASSITGITGELFF.

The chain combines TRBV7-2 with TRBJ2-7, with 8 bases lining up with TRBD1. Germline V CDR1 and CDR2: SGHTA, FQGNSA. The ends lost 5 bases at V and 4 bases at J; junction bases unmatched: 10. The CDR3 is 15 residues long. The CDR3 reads CASSPETGEGYEQYF. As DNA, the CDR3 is TGTGCCAGCAGCCCAGAGACAGGGGAAGGGTACGAGCAGTACTTC.